This is a list of T cell receptor beta chains from one sample in a study of T cell responses to AZD1222 COVID-19 vaccine. Data came from immunoSEQ multiplex PCR; TCRdb stores just in-frame clones and leaves some out. The sample gives about 110,000 clones, around nine tenths of which show up once; around a sixth is in the top ten. This specimen was peripheral blood, taken on day 0 of AZD1222 vaccination. The receptor set was obtained from an adult in good health. Each CDR3 is given with its conserved first and last residue. Each record gives: J gene, V gene, clone size, D gene, CDR3 protein, CDR3 DNA. The D gene is left open where the match is weak. Clone size is shown for a subset of rows, as once, few, many or a class of expanded clone.

TRBJ1-6,TRBV21-1,-,-,CASSNTNRGRESPLHF,TGTGCCAGCAGCAACACCAACAGGGGGCGCGAATCACCCCTCCACTTT
TRBJ1-6,TRBV7-3,once,-,CASSRAGISNSPLHF,TGTGCCAGCAGCCGGGCAGGGATAAGTAATTCACCCCTCCACTTT
TRBJ2-7,TRBV10-3,-,-,CAIKGGQPGGEQYF,TGTGCCATCAAGGGGGGACAGCCAGGGGGCGAGCAGTACTTC
TRBJ2-7,TRBV6-6,-,-,CASSWQGYEQYF,TGTGCCAGCAGTTGGCAGGGCTACGAGCAGTACTTC
TRBJ2-1,TRBV11-1,few,-,CASSSWTKKNNEQFF,TGTGCCAGCAGCTCCTGGACAAAAAAAAACAATGAGCAGTTCTTC
TRBJ2-3,TRBV7-9,-,-,CASSLDARGDPQYF,TGTGCCAGCAGCTTAGATGCTCGAGGTGATCCGCAGTATTTT
TRBJ2-5,TRBV19,-,-,CASSIYSQQETQYF,TGTGCCAGTAGTATATACAGCCAACAAGAGACCCAGTACTTC
TRBJ1-2,TRBV7-8,-,-,CASSLVGQAGYGYTF,TGTGCCAGCAGCTTAGTTGGGCAGGCTGGCTATGGCTACACCTTC
TRBJ2-5,TRBV11-3,-,-,CASSPDSETQYF,TGTGCCAGCAGCCCCGATTCGGAGACCCAGTACTTC
TRBJ1-5,TRBV7-8,-,-,CASSRGVRNQPQHF,TGTGCCAGCAGCCGCGGGGTTCGCAATCAGCCCCAGCATTTT
TRBJ1-6,TRBV5-1,once,-,CASSSGRQGGNSPLHF,TGCGCCAGCAGCTCGGGGCGGCAGGGCGGTAATTCACCCCTCCACTTT
TRBJ1-4,TRBV6-1,-,-,CASRGGGVNEKLFF,TGTGCCAGCAGAGGCGGGGGGGTTAATGAAAAACTGTTTTTT
TRBJ1-1,TRBV7-9,-,TRBD1,CASSTRDRGQRIEAFF,TGTGCCAGCAGCACCCGGGACAGGGGGCAGAGAATTGAAGCTTTCTTT
TRBJ2-1,TRBV3-1/TRBV3-2,-,TRBD1,CASSQGQGSSYNEQFF,TGTGCCAGCAGCCAAGGACAGGGGTCGTCCTACAATGAGCAGTTCTTC
TRBJ1-4,TRBV27,-,-,CASSFPGFGEKLFF,TGTGCCAGCAGTTTCCCAGGGTTTGGTGAAAAACTGTTTTTT
TRBJ2-6,TRBV19,-,-,CASNPGSGANVLTF,TGTGCCAGTAATCCGGGATCTGGGGCCAACGTCCTGACTTTC
TRBJ2-5,TRBV5-1,-,-,CASSRDGLSRETQYF,TGCGCCAGCAGCAGGGACGGCCTCTCGAGGGAGACCCAGTACTTC
TRBJ2-5,TRBV14,-,-,CASSQDALRGETQYF,TGTGCCAGCAGCCAAGACGCCCTACGGGGGGAGACCCAGTACTTC
TRBJ1-3,TRBV27,-,TRBD1,CASRYTGDAGNTIYF,TGTGCCAGCAGGTATACAGGGGATGCTGGAAACACCATATATTTT
TRBJ2-7,TRBV5-1,-,-,CASSSTNGREQYF,TGCGCCAGCAGCTCAACGAATGGTCGGGAGCAGTACTTC
TRBJ1-2,TRBV27,-,TRBD1,CASSFSGQGTGGYTF,TGTGCCAGCAGTTTTTCGGGACAGGGGACGGGTGGCTACACCTTC
TRBJ1-1,TRBV6-5,-,TRBD1,CASSYTDTGVTEAFF,TGTGCCAGCAGTTACACGGACACAGGGGTCACTGAAGCTTTCTTT
TRBJ2-4,TRBV24-1,-,-,CATSSGTGEGLAKNIQYF,TGTGCCACCAGTAGCGGGACAGGAGAGGGGCTAGCCAAAAACATTCAGTACTTC
TRBJ1-4,TRBV11-3,once,-,CASSPDPGSLQGLFF,TGTGCCAGCAGCCCAGACCCAGGGTCGTTACAAGGGCTGTTTTTT
TRBJ1-6,TRBV9,-,-,CASSVGATEGSPLHF,TGTGCCAGCAGCGTAGGGGCGACAGAAGGTTCACCCCTCCACTTT
TRBJ1-2,TRBV6-5,-,TRBD1,CASSSYRGGGYTF,TGTGCCAGCAGTTCCTACAGGGGCGGTGGCTACACCTTC
TRBJ2-1,TRBV5-4,-,TRBD2,CASSSSGTSNEQFF,TGTGCCAGCAGCTCGTCCGGGACTAGTAATGAGCAGTTCTTC
TRBJ2-5,TRBV11-2,-,TRBD2,CASSLERSGGPYF,TGTGCCAGCAGCTTAGAGCGGAGCGGGGGGCCGTACTTC
TRBJ1-1,TRBV9,few,-,CASSAGLSTEAFF,TGTGCCAGCAGCGCGGGTCTGAGCACTGAAGCTTTCTTT
TRBJ1-5,TRBV2,-,TRBD1,CASRATGGGNQPQHF,TGTGCCAGCAGAGCGACAGGGGGCGGCAATCAGCCCCAGCATTTT
TRBJ1-4,TRBV5-1,-,-,CASGVGGTREKLFF,TGCGCCAGCGGCGTCGGAGGGACCCGTGAAAAACTGTTTTTT
TRBJ1-2,TRBV3-1/TRBV3-2,few,TRBD1,CASSPRTGRGYTF,TGTGCCAGCAGTCCCCGGACAGGACGCGGCTACACCTTC
TRBJ2-6,TRBV11-2,-,TRBD1,CASRGGQGPSGANVLTF,TGTGCCAGCAGGGGTGGACAGGGACCTTCTGGGGCCAACGTCCTGACTTTC
TRBJ2-7,TRBV2,-,-,CASSARFLGGYEQYF,TGTGCCAGCAGTGCTCGGTTTCTAGGGGGCTACGAGCAGTACTTC
TRBJ1-1,TRBV5-4,-,-,CASSLLWTDHTEAFF,TGTGCCAGCAGCTTGCTGTGGACCGACCACACTGAAGCTTTCTTT
TRBJ2-3,TRBV27,-,-,CASSLGPPPADTQYF,TGTGCCAGCAGTTTGGGGCCACCGCCCGCAGATACGCAGTATTTT
TRBJ2-3,TRBV15,-,-,CATSRDPSNGRDTQYF,TGTGCCACCAGCAGAGATCCCTCAAATGGGAGAGATACGCAGTATTTT
TRBJ2-2,TRBV30,-,-,CAWSGGRTYTGELFF,TGTGCCTGGAGTGGAGGACGGACCTACACCGGGGAGCTGTTTTTT
TRBJ2-7,TRBV6-2/TRBV6-3,-,-,CASSPDFYEQYF,TGTGCCAGCAGCCCCGACTTCTACGAGCAGTACTTC
TRBJ2-1,TRBV29-1,-,TRBD1,CSVEPGARQGINEQFF,TGCAGCGTTGAGCCTGGTGCGAGACAGGGGATCAATGAGCAGTTCTTC
TRBJ1-5,TRBV5-4,-,-,CASSLDPDSNQPQHF,TGTGCCAGCAGCTTGGACCCGGACAGCAATCAGCCCCAGCATTTT
TRBJ1-6,TRBV7-2,-,TRBD1,CASTHSGGNSPLHF,TGTGCCAGCACCCATTCAGGGGGTAATTCACCCCTCCACTTT
TRBJ1-5,TRBV5-8,-,TRBD1,CASSPQDRGSNQPQHF,TGTGCCAGCAGCCCTCAGGACAGGGGGAGCAATCAGCCCCAGCATTTT
TRBJ1-4,TRBV28,-,-,CASSLRTVGDNEKLFF,TGTGCCAGCAGTTTGCGGACAGTTGGGGATAATGAAAAACTGTTTTTT
TRBJ1-3,TRBV3-1/TRBV3-2,-,-,CASSQHWEVLSGNTIYF,TGTGCCAGCAGCCAACATTGGGAGGTCCTCTCTGGAAACACCATATATTTT
TRBJ1-2,TRBV29-1,once,-,CSVEGPRDNYGYTF,TGCAGCGTTGAGGGGCCTCGGGACAACTATGGCTACACCTTC
TRBJ2-2,TRBV4-2,-,TRBD2,CASSQDRRNSGDQGELFF,TGTGCCAGCAGCCAAGATAGACGGAATAGCGGGGATCAAGGGGAGCTGTTTTTT